This T cell receptor beta chain came from a study of cytomegalovirus exposure and HLA in healthy donors. General observations from the study: Among CMV-associated TCR beta chains, most appeared HLA-restricted in a later analysis. There were reportedly fewer N-insertions in an Asian-associated ancestry cluster than the roughly 670-donor mean, in a later analysis.

The junction had 8 bases not matched to a gene; V was cut back by 5 bases and J by 7 bases. Germline loops: CDR1 PRHDT, CDR2 FYEKMQ (reference sequence). This CDR3 is 14 amino acids long. Comments on this clone: Its specificity is unknown.

In the PCR, 60 Vbeta and 13 Jbeta primers were used. Measured with immunoSEQ multiplex PCR; TCRdb has only the in-frame clones, and not every one. Here the sample spans roughly 88,000 clones, 76% being singletons. V gene TRBV13 combines with J gene TRBJ1-3; 7 bases line up with TRBD1. The clonotype originates from a man aged 30 to 39 in good health and CMV-seropositive. Sequencing was done on a sample of PBMCs. In DNA form, the CDR3 reads TGTGCCAGCAGCCCTCAGGGGGTACTTAACACCATATATTTT. It specifies CASSPQGVLNTIYF.